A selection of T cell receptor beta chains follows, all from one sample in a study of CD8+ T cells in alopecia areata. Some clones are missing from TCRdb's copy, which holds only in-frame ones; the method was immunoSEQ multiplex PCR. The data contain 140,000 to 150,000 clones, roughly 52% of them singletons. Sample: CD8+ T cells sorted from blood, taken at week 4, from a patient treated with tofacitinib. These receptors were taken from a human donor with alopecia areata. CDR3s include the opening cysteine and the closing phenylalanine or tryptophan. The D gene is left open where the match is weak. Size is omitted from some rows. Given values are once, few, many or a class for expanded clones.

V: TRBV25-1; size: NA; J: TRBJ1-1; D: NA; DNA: TGTGCCAGCAGTGAATTGGGACCCGGGCGCACTGAAGCTTTCTTT; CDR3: CASSELGPGRTEAFF
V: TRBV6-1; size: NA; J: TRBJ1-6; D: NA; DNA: TGTGCCAGCAGTGTAATGGGGCCGAATTCACCCCTCCACTTT; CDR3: CASSVMGPNSPLHF
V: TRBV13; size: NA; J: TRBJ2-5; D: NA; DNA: TGTGCCAGCAGCCCACGCACCGGACAGCAAGAGACCCAGTACTTC; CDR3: CASSPRTGQQETQYF
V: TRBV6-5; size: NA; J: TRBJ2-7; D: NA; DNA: TGTGCCAGCGCCTTCCTCTCGGCTCTTGATTACGAGCAGTACTTC; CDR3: CASAFLSALDYEQYF
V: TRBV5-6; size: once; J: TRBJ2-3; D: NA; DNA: TGTGCCAGCAGCCTCCTAATGACCGGAGATACGCAGTATTTT; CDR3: CASSLLMTGDTQYF
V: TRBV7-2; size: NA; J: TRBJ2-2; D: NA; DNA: TGTGCCAGCAGCTTAGGATCCGGGACCCGGAAGGGCACCGGGGAGCTGTTTTTT; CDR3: CASSLGSGTRKGTGELFF
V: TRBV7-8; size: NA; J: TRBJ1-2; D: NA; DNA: TGTGCCAGCAGCTTAGCGCTGGGGACCTATGGCTACACCTTC; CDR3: CASSLALGTYGYTF
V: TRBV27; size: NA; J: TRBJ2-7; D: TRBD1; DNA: TGTGCCAGCAGTCCGACGGGACAGGGAGGCGAGCAGTACTTC; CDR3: CASSPTGQGGEQYF
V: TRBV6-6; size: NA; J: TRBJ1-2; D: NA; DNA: NA; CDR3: CASILAGEGANYGYTF
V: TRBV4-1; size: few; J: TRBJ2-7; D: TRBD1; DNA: TGCACCAGCAGCCGGACAGGGGGCTACGAGCAGTACTTC; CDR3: CTSSRTGGYEQYF
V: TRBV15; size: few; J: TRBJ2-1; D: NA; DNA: TGTGCCACCAGCAGAGAAAGGAATGAGCAGTTCTTC; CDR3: CATSRERNEQFF
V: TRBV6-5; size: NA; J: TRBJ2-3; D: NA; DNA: TGTGCCAGCAGTTACATGGCAGGCAGCACAGATACGCAGTATTTT; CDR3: CASSYMAGSTDTQYF
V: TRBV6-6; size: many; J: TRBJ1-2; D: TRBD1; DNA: TGTGCCAGCAGTCCGCCCCAAACCGGGACAGGTATCGGCTACACCTTC; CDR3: CASSPPQTGTGIGYTF
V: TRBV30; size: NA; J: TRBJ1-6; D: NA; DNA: TGTGCCTGGAGTGTGGCAGGGGCGGAAAATTCACCCCTCCACTTT; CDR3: CAWSVAGAENSPLHF
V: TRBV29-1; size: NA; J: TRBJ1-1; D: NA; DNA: TGCAGCGTTGACGACGTAGGACTGAACACTGAAGCTTTCTTT; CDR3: CSVDDVGLNTEAFF
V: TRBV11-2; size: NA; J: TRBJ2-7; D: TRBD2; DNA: TGTGCCAGCAGCTCCCGGGGGGCCTACGAGCAGTACTTC; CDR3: CASSSRGAYEQYF
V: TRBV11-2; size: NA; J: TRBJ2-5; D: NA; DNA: TGTGCCAGCAGCTCTACTAGCTTCCAAGAGACCCAGTACTTC; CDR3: CASSSTSFQETQYF
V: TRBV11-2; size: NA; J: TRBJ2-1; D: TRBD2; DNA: TGTGCCAGCAGCTCCGGGGGGATGCTCTTC; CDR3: CASSSGGMLF
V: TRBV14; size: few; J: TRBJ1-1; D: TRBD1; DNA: TGTGCCAGCAGCCCTTCGACAGGGATTGCTGAAGCTTTCTTT; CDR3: CASSPSTGIAEAFF
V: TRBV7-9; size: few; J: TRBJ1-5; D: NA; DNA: TGTGCCAGCAGCCTAGACGGGGCCCCCCGAGGGCCCCAGCATTTT; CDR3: CASSLDGAPRGPQHF
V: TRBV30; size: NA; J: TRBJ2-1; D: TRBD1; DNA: TGTGCCTGGACCCTATCCGGGACAGGGGGCTCTGAGCAGTTCTTC; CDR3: CAWTLSGTGGSEQFF
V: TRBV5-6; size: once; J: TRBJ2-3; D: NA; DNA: TGTGCCAGCAGTAGGGGATGGGCAGAAGATACGCAGTATTTT; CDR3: CASSRGWAEDTQYF
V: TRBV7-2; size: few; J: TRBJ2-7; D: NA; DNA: TGTGCCAGCAGCTTAGCGGGGCAGGGTATGTCCTACGAGCAGTACTTC; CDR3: CASSLAGQGMSYEQYF
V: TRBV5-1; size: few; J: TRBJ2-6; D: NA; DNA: TGCGCCAGCAGCTTGTTAATTGCCTCTGGGGCCAACGTCCTGACTTTC; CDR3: CASSLLIASGANVLTF
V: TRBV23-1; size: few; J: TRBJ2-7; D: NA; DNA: TGCGCCAGCAGTAAAAGGGGAGCCGAGCAGTACTTC; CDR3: CASSKRGAEQYF
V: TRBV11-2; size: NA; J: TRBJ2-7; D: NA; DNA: TGTGCCAGCAGCTTAGAGGACGAGCAGTACTTC; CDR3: CASSLEDEQYF
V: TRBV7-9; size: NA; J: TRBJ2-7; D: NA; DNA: TGTGCCAGCAGCTTAGGGTCCGGAGGGTCCTACGAGCAGTACTTC; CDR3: CASSLGSGGSYEQYF
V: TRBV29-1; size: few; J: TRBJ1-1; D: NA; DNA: TGCAGCGTTGGTGGTCAATACCCTGAAGCTTTCTTT; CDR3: CSVGGQYPEAFF
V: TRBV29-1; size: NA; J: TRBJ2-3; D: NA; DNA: TGCAGCGTTGATCAAGGGTGGGGTAGCACAGATACGCAGTATTTT; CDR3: CSVDQGWGSTDTQYF
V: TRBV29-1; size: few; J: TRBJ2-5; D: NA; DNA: TGCAGCGTTAGAACAGGGATGGAAGAGACCCAGTACTTC; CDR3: CSVRTGMEETQYF
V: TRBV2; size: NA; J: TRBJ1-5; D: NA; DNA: TGTGCCAGCAGCGACGGGAGCAATCAGCCCCAGCATTTT; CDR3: CASSDGSNQPQHF
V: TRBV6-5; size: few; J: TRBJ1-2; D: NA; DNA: TGTGCCAGCAGTCAACCGGGGGACTATGGCTACACCTTC; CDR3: CASSQPGDYGYTF
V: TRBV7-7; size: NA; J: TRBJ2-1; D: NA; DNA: TGTGCTAGCAGCTTAGGTCCGACTTCAGACTACAATGAGCAGTTCTTC; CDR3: CASSLGPTSDYNEQFF
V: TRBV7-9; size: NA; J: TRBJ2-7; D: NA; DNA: TGTGCCAGCAGCTTAGTGGTCCACGAGCAGTACTTC; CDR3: CASSLVVHEQYF
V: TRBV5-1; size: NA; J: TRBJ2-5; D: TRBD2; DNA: TGCGCCAGCAGCCCCGGACTAGCGGGGACTCCAGAGACCCAGTACTTC; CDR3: CASSPGLAGTPETQYF
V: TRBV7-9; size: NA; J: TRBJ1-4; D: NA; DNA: TGTGCCAGCAGCTTAGCGATAGAGCCAAAACTGTTTTTT; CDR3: CASSLAIEPKLFF
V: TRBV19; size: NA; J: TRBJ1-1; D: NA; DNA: TGTGCCAGTAGTTTGTGGGGGACTGAAGCTTTCTTT; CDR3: CASSLWGTEAFF
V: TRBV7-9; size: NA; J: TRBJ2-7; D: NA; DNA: TGTGCCAGCAGTCTATCCAGAGTCGAGCAGTACTTC; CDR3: CASSLSRVEQYF
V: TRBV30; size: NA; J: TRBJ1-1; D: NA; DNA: TGTGCCTGGAGTTCAGACAGTCTGGTAGTCGACACTGAAGCTTTCTTT; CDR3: CAWSSDSLVVDTEAFF
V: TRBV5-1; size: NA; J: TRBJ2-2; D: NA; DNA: TGCGCCAGCATGGCCGACACCGGGGAGCTGTTTTTT; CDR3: CASMADTGELFF
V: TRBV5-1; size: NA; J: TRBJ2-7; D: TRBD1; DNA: TGCGCCAGCAGCTGGACCGGGACAGGGAACGAGCAGTACTTC; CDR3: CASSWTGTGNEQYF
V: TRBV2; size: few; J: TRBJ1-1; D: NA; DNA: TGTGCCAGCAGTGAAGAAAAGAGGAGCACTGAAGCTTTCTTT; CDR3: CASSEEKRSTEAFF
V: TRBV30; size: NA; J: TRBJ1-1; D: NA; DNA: TGTGCCTGGAGTTTAGACACTGAAGCTTTCTTT; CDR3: CAWSLDTEAFF
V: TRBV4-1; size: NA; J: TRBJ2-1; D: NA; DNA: TGCGCCAGCAGCCAAGATCCGCCGGGGAAGGGTGAGCAGTTCTTC; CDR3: CASSQDPPGKGEQFF
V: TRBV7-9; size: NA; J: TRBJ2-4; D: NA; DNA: TGTGCCAGCAGTTACACCGGGGGGCCGAAAAACATTCAGTACTTC; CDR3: CASSYTGGPKNIQYF
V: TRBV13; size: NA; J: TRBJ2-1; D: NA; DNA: TGTGCCAGCAGCTTAGGAACATACAATGAGCAGTTCTTC; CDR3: CASSLGTYNEQFF
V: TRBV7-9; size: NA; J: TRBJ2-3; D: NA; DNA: TGTGCCAGCACGACGAACCCCGGGGATACGCAGTATTTT; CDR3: CASTTNPGDTQYF